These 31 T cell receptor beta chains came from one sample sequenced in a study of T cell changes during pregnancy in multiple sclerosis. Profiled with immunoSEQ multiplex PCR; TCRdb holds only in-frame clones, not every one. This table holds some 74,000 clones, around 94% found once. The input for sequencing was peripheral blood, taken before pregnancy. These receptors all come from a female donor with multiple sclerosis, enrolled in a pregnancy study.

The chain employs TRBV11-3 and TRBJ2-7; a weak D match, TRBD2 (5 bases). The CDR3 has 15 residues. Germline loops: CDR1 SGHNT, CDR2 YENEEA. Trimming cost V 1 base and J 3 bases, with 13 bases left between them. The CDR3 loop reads CASSLAGGPGYEQYF. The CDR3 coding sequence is TGTGCCAGCAGCTTAGCCGGCGGGCCGGGCTACGAGCAGTACTTC.

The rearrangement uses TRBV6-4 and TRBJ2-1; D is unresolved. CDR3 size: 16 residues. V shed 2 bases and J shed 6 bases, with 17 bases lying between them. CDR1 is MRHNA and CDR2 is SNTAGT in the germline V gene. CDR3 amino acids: CASSDEDLEAFNEQFF. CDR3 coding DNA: TGTGCCAGCAGTGACGAGGATCTAGAGGCGTTCAATGAGCAGTTCTTC.

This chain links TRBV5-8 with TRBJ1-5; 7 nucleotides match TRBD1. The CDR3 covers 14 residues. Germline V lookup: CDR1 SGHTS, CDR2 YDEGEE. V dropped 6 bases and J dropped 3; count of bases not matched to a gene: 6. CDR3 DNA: TGTGCCAGCACCCCGGACAGGTCCAATCAGCCCCAGCATTTT. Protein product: CASTPDRSNQPQHF.

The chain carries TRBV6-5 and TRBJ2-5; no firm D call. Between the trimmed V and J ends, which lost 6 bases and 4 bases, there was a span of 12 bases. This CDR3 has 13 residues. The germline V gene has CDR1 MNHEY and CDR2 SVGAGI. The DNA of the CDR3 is TGTGCCAGCAGCTCGACCCGGAGAGAGACCCAGTACTTC. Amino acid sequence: CASSSTRRETQYF.

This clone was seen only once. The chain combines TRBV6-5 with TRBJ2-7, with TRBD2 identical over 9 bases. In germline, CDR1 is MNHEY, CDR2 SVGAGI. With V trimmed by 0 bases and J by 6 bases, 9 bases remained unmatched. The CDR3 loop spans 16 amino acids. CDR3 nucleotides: TGTGCCAGCAGTTACTCGCTAGCGGGATACCGATCCGAGCAGTACTTC. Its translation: CASSYSLAGYRSEQYF.

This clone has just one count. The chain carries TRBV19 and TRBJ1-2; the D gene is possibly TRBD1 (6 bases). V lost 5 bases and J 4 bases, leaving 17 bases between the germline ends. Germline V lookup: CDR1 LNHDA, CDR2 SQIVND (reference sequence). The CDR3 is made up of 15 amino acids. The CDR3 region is CASSSFPQGGYGYTF. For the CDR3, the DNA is TGTGCCAGTAGTTCCTTCCCACAGGGTGGCTATGGCTACACCTTC.

The DNA of the CDR3 is TGTGCCAGCACCGAAAGGGAAGGGGGGGCAAGCGAGCAGTACTTC. It is translated as CASTEREGGASEQYF. This sequence joins TRBV6-1 and TRBJ2-7; maybe TRBD2 (7 bases). The V end was cut by 7 bases, the J end by 6 bases, with 22 bases between. There are 15 residues in the CDR3. Per the germline V gene, CDR1 is MNHNS and CDR2 is SASEGT.

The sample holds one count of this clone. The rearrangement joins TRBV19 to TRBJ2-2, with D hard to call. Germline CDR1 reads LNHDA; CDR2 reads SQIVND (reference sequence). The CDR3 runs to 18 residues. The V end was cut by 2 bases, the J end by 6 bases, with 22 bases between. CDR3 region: CASSISTARLTGAGELFF. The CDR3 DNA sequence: TGTGCCAGTAGTATATCGACGGCAAGGCTGACTGGCGCCGGGGAGCTGTTTTTT.

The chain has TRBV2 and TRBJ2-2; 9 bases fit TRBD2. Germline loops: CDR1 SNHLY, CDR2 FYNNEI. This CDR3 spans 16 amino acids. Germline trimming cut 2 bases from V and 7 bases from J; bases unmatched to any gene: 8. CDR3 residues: CASSEISGSLSGELFF. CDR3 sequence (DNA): TGTGCCAGCAGTGAAATTAGCGGGAGTTTAAGCGGGGAGCTGTTTTTT. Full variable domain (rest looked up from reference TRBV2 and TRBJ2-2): EPEVTQTPSHQVTQMGQEVILRCVPISNHLYFYWYRQILGQKVEFLVSFYNNEISEKSEIFDDQFSVERPDGSNFTLKIRSTKLEDSAMYFCASSEISGSLSGELFFGEGSRLTVL.

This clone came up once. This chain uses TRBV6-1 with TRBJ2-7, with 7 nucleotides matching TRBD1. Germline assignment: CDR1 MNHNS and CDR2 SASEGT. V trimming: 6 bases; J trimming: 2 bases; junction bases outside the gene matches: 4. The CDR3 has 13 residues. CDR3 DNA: TGTGCCAGCAGCCAGACAGGGACCTACGAGCAGTACTTC. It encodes CASSQTGTYEQYF.

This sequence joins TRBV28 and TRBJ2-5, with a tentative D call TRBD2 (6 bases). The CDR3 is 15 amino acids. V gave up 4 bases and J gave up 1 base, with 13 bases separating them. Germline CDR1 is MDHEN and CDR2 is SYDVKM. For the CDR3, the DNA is TGTGCCAGCAGTTCCCGCCGGGAGCTCCAAGAGACCCAGTACTTC. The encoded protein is CASSSRRELQETQYF. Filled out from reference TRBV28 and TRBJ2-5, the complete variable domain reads DVKVTQSSRYLVKRTGEKVFLECVQDMDHENMFWYRQDPGLGLRLIYFSYDVKMKEKGDIPEGYSVSREKKERFSLILESASTNQTSMYLCASSSRRELQETQYFGPGTRLLVL.

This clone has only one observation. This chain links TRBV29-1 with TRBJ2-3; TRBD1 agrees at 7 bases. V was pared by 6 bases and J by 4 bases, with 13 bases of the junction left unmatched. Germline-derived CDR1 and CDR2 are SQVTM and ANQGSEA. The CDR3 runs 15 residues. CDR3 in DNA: TGCAGCGTCCAGTCTACAGGGGTAGAGGCAGATACGCAGTATTTT. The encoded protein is CSVQSTGVEADTQYF.

The CDR3 bases are TGTGCCAGCAGTGATGACAGGGCGGAGCAGTTCTTC. Translation: CASSDDRAEQFF. This rearrangement joins TRBV25-1 to TRBJ2-1, with TRBD1 matching over 7 bases. Trimming removed 3 bases from V and 10 bases from J; junction bases left unmatched: 3. Germline CDR1 is MGHDK and CDR2 is SYGVNS. This CDR3 is 12 amino acids long.

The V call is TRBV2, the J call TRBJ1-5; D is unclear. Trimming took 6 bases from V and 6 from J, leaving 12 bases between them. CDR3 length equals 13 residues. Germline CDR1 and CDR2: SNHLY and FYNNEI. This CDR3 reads CASRGEVVQPQHF. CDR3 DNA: TGTGCCAGCAGGGGCGAAGTGGTTCAGCCCCAGCATTTT.

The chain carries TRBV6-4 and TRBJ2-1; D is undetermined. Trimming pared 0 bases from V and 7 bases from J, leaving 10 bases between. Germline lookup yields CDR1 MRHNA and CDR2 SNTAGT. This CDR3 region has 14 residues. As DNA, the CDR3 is TGTGCCAGCAGTGACTCAAGCGAAACGAATGAGCAGTTCTTC. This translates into CASSDSSETNEQFF.

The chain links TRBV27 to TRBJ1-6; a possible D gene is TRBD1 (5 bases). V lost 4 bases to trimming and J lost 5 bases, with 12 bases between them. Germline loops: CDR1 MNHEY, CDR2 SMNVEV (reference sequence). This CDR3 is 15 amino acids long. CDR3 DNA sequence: TGTGCCAGCAGTTCCACAGGATCCCATAATTCACCCCTCCACTTT. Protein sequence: CASSSTGSHNSPLHF.

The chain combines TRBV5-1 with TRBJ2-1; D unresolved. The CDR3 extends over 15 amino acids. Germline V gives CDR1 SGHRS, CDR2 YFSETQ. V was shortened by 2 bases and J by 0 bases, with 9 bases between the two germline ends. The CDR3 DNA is TGCGCCAGCAGCTTTACAGCAAGCTCCTACAATGAGCAGTTCTTC. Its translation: CASSFTASSYNEQFF.

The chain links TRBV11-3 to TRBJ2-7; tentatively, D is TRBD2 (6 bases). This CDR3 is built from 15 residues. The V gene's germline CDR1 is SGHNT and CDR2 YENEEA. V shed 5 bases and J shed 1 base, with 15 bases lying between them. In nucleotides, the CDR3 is TGTGCCAGCAGCACCCGGGACGGGAGATCCTACGAGCAGTACTTC. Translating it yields CASSTRDGRSYEQYF.

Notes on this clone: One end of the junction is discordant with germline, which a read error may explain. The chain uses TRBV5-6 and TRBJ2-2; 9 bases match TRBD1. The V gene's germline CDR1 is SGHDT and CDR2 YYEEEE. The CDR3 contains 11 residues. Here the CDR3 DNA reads TGTGCCAGCAGCCGGACAGGGGAGGTGTTTTTT. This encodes CASSRTGEVFF.

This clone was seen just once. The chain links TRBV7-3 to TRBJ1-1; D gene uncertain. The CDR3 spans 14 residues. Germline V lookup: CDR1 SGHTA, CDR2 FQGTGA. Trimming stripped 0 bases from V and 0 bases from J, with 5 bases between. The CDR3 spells CASSLTAVNTEAFF. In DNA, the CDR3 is TGTGCCAGCAGCTTAACAGCGGTGAACACTGAAGCTTTCTTT.

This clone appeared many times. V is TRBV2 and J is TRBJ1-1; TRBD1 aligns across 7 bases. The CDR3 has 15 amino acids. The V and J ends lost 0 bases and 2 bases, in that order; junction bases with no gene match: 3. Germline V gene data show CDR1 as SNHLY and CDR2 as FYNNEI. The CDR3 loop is CASSEATGPNTEAFF. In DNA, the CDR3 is TGTGCCAGCAGTGAAGCGACAGGGCCTAACACTGAAGCTTTCTTT.

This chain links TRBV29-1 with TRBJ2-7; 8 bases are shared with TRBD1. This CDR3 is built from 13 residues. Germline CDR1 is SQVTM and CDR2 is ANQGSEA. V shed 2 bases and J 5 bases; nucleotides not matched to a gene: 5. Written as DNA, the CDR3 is TGCAGCGTTGAATCCGGACAGGGCCACGAGCAGTACTTC. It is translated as CSVESGQGHEQYF.

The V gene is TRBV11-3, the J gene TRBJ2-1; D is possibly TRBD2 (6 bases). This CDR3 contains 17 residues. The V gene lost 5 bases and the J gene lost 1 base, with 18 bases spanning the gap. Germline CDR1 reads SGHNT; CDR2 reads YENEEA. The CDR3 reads CASSVLSGGGSYNEQFF. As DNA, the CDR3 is TGTGCCAGCAGCGTATTGAGCGGAGGAGGGTCCTACAATGAGCAGTTCTTC.

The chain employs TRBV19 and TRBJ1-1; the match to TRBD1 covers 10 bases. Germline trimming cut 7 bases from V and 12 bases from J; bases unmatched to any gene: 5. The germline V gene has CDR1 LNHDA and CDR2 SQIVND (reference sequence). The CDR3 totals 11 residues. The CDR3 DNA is TGTGCCAGTACTAGGACAGGGGGGCCTTTCTTT. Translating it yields CASTRTGGPFF.

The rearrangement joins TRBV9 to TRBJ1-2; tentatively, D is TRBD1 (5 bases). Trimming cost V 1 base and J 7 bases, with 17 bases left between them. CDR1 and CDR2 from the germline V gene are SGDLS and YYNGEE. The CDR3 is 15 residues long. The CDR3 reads CASSVTWGVDSGYTF. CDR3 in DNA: TGTGCCAGCAGCGTAACCTGGGGCGTAGATAGTGGCTACACCTTC.

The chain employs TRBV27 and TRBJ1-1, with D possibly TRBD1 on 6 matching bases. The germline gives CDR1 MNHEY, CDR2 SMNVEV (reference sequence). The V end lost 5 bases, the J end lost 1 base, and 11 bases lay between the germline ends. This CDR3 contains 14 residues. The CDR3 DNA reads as TGTGCCAGCAGTCTGGGACACCAGAACACTGAAGCTTTCTTT. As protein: CASSLGHQNTEAFF.

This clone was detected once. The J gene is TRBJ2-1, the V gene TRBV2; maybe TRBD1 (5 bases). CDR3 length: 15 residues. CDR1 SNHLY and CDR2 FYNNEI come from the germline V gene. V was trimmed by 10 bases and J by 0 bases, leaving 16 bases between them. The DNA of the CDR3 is TGTGCCACCAGGACACGAAAAAGCTCCTACAATGAGCAGTTCTTC. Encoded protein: CATRTRKSSYNEQFF.

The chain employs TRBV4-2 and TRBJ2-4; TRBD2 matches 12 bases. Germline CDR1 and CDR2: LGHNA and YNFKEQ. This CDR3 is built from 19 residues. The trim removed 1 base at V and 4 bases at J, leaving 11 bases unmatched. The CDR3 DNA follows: TGTGCCAGCAGCCAAGTGAGTTTTTGGACTAGCGGGAATAAAAACATTCAGTACTTC. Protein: CASSQVSFWTSGNKNIQYF.

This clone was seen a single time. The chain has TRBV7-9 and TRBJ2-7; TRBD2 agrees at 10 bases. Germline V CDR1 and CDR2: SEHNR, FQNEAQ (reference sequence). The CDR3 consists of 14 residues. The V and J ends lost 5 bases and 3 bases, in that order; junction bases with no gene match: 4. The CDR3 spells CASSTVAGGYEQYF. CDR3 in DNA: TGTGCCAGCAGCACCGTAGCGGGAGGCTACGAGCAGTACTTC.

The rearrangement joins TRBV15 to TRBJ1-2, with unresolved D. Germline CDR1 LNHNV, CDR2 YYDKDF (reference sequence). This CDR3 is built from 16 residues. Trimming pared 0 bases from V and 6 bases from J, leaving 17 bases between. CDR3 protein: CATSRDPALGSDGYTF. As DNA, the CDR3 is TGTGCCACCAGCAGAGATCCCGCACTAGGATCTGATGGCTACACCTTC.

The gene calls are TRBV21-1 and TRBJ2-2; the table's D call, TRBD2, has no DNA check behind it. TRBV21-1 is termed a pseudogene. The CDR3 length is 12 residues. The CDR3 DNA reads TGTGAGGGTGGGGGGGGCCCCGGGGAGCTGTTTTTT. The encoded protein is CEGGGGPGELFF.